The subject of this entry is one T cell receptor (beta chain). The primer mix had 60 Vbeta and 13 Jbeta primers. As handled by the study authors: The count from a later analysis was 60 million to 85 million unique TCR beta chains, some 10 million of them shared. Generated by immunoSEQ multiplex PCR, the TCRdb table keeps only in-frame clones and is missing some. The V and J calls and the clone size are those of that table, but D and trimming were determined from the DNA. The repertoire has roughly 15,000 clones, about 64% of them found once; the top ten carry approximately 17%. This entry is derived from a study of cytomegalovirus exposure and HLA in healthy donors. This CDR3 has 16 residues. Between the trimmed V and J ends, which lost 4 bases and 2 bases, there was a span of 18 bases. Germline lookup yields CDR1 LGHNA and CDR2 YSLEER.

Sequenced input: PBMCs. This TCR was sampled from a woman aged 45-65 years in good health and CMV-seropositive. The chain has TRBV4-3 and TRBJ2-7; D is unclear. The CDR3 DNA reads as TGCGCCAGCAGCCCGGCAGGCAGTGTCTCGCCCTACGAGCAGTACTTC. The encoded protein is CASSPAGSVSPYEQYF.